What follows is one T cell receptor (beta chain) and its context. This CDR3 is built from 15 residues. Per germline, CDR1 SGHTA and CDR2 FQGNSA. Between the trimmed V and J ends, which lost 2 bases and 4 bases, there was a span of 11 bases. This specimen comes from a study of blood T cell repertoires in COVID-19. The assay was immunoSEQ multiplex PCR, and TCRdb's table has in-frame clones only and misses some. The sample lists more than 100,000 clones, 60% to 85% occurring once. The rearrangement links TRBV7-2 to TRBJ2-2; weak D call: TRBD2 (5 bases). Sequenced input: peripheral blood. This receptor was taken from a man in his 70s with acute or convalescent COVID-19. CDR3 residues: CASSLLRGSTGELFF. The DNA for the CDR3 is TGTGCCAGCAGCTTACTTAGAGGGTCCACCGGGGAGCTGTTTTTT.